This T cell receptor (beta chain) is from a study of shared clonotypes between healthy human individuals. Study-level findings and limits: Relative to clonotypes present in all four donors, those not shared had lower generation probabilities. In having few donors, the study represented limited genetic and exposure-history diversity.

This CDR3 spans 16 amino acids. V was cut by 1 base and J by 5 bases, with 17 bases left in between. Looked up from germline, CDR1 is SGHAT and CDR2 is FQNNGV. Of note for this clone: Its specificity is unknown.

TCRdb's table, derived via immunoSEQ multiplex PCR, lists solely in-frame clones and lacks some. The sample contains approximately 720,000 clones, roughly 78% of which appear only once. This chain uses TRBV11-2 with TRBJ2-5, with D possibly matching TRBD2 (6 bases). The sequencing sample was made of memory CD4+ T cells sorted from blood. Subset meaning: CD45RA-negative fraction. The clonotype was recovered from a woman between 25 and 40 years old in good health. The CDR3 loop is CASSLGSSRGWETQYF. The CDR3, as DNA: TGTGCCAGCAGCTTAGGGTCCTCACGGGGGTGGGAGACCCAGTACTTC.